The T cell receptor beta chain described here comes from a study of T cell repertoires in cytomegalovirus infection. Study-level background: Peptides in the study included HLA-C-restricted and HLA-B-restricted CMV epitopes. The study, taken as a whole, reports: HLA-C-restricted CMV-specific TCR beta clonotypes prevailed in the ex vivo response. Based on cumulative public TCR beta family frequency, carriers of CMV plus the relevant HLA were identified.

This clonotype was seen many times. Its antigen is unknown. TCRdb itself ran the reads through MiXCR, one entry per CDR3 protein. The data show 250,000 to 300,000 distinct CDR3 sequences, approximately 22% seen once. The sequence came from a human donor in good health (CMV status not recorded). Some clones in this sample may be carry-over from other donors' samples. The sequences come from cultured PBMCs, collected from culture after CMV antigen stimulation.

The CDR3 DNA follows: TGTGCCAGCAGTCAAATGGTCCTAGCGGGAGCGACAGATACGCAGTATTTT. This codes for CASSQMVLAGATDTQYF. The chain recombines TRBV12-3 or TRBV12-4 with TRBJ2-3; 10 nucleotides align to TRBD2. There are 17 residues in the CDR3. Germline trimming cut 5 bases from V and 3 bases from J; bases unmatched to any gene: 11.